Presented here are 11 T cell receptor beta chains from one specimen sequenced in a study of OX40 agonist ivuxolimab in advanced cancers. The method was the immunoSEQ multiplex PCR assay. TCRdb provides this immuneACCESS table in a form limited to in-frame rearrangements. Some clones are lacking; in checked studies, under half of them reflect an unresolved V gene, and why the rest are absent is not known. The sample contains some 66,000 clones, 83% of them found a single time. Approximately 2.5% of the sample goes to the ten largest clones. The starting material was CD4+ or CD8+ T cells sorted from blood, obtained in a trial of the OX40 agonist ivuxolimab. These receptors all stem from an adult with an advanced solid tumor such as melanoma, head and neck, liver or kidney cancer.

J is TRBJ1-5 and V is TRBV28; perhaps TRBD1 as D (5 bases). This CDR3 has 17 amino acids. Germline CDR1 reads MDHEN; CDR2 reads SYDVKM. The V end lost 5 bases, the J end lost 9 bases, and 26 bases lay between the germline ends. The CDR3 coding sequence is TGTGCCAGCAGTCTAATAGTGCAGGGAACACTTTATGGGCCCCAGCATTTT. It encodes CASSLIVQGTLYGPQHF.

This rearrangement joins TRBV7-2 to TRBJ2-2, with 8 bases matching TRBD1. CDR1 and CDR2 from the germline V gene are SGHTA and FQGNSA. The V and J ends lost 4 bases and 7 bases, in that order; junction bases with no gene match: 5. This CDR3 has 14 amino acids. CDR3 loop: CASSSQGAGGELFF. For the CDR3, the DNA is TGTGCCAGCAGCTCGCAGGGGGCGGGCGGGGAGCTGTTTTTT.

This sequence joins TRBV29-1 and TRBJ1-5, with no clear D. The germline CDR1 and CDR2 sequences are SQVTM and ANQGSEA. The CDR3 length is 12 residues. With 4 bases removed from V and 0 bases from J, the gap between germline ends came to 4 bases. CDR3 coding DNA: TGCAGCGTTGGAGGTAGCAATCAGCCCCAGCATTTT. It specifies CSVGGSNQPQHF.

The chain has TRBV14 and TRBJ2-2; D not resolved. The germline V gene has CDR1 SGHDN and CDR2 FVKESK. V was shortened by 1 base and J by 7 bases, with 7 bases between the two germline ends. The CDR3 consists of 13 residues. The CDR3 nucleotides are TGTGCCAGCAGCCAAGCCCGGGTCGGGGAGCTGTTTTTT. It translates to CASSQARVGELFF.

This chain's CDR3 is CSVGMVRGTDTQYF. In nucleotides, the CDR3 is TGCAGCGTTGGTATGGTCAGGGGCACAGATACGCAGTATTTT. This sequence joins TRBV29-1 and TRBJ2-3, with D perhaps matching TRBD1 (5 bases). The V gene lost 4 bases and the J gene lost 1 base, with 12 bases spanning the gap. CDR1 is SQVTM and CDR2 is ANQGSEA in the germline V gene. This CDR3 is 14 amino acids long.

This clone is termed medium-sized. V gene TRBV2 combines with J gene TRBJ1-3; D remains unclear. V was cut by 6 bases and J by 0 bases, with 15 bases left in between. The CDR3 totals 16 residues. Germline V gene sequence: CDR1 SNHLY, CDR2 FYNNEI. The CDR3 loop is CASSLTSPSSGNTIYF. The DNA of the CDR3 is TGTGCCAGCAGCCTGACAAGTCCAAGCTCTGGAAACACCATATATTTT.

CDR3 residues: CASSLGLAGSSYEQYF. The CDR3 DNA follows: TGTGCCAGCAGCTTAGGACTAGCGGGATCGTCTTACGAGCAGTACTTC. V usage is TRBV7-9 and J usage is TRBJ2-7, with TRBD2 matching 11 bases. Germline V lookup: CDR1 SEHNR, CDR2 FQNEAQ (reference sequence). The CDR3 is 16 amino acids. With 1 base clipped from V and 4 bases from J, the junction kept 6 bases outside the gene matches.

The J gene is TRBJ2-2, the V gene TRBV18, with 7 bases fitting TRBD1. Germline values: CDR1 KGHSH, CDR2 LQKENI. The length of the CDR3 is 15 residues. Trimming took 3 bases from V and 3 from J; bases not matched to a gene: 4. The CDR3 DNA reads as TGTGCCAGCTCACCGACAGGGAGAGACACCGGGGAGCTGTTTTTT. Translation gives CASSPTGRDTGELFF.

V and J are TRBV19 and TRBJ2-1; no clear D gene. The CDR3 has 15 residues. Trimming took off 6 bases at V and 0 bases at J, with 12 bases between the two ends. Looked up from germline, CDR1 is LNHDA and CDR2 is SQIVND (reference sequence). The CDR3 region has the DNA TGTGCCAGTAGCCCTGAACAGATCTCCTACAATGAGCAGTTCTTC. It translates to CASSPEQISYNEQFF.

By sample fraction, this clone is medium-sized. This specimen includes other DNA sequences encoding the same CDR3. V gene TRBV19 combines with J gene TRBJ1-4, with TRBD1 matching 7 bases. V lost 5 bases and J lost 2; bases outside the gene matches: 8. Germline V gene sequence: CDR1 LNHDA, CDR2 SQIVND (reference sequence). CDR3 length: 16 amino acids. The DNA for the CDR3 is TGTGCCAGTAGTCAGAAGGGGGCTTTGACTAATGAAAAACTGTTTTTT. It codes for CASSQKGALTNEKLFF.

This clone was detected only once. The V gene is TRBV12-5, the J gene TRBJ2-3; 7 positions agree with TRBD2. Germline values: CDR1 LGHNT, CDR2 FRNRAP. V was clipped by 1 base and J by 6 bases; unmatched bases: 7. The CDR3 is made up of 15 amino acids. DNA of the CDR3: TGTGCTAGTGGTTTGGGCCATGGGGAGGGGGATACGCAGTATTTT. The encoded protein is CASGLGHGEGDTQYF.